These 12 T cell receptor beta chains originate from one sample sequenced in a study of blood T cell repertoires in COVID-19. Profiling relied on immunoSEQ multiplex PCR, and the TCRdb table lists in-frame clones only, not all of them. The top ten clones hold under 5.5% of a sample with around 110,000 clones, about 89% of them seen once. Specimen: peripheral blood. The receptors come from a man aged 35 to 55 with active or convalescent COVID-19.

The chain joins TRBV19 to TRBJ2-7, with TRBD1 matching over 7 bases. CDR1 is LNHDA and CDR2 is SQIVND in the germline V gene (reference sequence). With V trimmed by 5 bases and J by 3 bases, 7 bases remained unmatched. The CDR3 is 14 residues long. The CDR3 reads CASSSPYRGYEQYF. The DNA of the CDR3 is TGTGCCAGTAGTTCACCCTACAGGGGCTACGAGCAGTACTTC.

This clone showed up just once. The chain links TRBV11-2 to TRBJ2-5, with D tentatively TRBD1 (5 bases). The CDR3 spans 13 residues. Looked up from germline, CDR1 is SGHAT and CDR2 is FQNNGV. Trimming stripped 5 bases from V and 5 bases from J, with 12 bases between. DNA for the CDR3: TGTGCCAGCAGCCGTAACAAGGGGGAGACCCAGTACTTC. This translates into CASSRNKGETQYF.

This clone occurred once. The DNA of the CDR3 is TGTGCCAGCATACTAGCGGGAGGATCCACCGGGGAGCTGTTTTTT. Amino acid sequence: CASILAGGSTGELFF. The chain recombines TRBV19 with TRBJ2-2; 12 positions match TRBD2. Unmatched junction bases numbered 6, after V lost 9 bases and J lost 4 bases. Per germline, CDR1 LNHDA and CDR2 SQIVND (reference sequence). The CDR3 sequence is 15 residues long.

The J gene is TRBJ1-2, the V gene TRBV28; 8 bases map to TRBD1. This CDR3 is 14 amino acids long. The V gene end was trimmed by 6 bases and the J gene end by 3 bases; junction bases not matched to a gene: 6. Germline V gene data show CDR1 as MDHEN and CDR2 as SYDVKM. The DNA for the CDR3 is TGTGCCAGCAGGGGACAGGCCTCTGACTATGGCTACACCTTC. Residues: CASRGQASDYGYTF.

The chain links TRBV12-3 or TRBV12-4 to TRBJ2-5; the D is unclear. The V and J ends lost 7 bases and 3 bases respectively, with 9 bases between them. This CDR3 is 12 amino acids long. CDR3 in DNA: TGTGCCAGCACCTACGAAGAAGAGACCCAGTACTTC. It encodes CASTYEEETQYF.

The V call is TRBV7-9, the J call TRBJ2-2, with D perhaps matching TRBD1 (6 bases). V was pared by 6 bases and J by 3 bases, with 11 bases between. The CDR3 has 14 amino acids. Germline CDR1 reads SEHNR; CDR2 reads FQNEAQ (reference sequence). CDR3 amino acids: CASRRGIDTGELFF. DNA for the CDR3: TGTGCCAGCAGGAGGGGGATAGACACCGGGGAGCTGTTTTTT.

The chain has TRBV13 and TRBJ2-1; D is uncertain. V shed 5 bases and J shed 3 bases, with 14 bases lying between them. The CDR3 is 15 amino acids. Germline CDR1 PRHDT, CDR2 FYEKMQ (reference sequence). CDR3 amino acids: CASSRTLSVYNEQFF. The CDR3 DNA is TGTGCCAGCAGCCGTACTTTGTCCGTCTACAATGAGCAGTTCTTC.

CDR3 nucleotides: TGTGCCAGCAGCAAGGGACTCCAGTCCTACAATGAGCAGTTCTTC. Amino acids: CASSKGLQSYNEQFF. The chain links TRBV9 to TRBJ2-1; weak D call: TRBD2 (6 bases). This CDR3 contains 15 residues. Looked up from germline, CDR1 is SGDLS and CDR2 is YYNGEE. The V end was cut by 4 bases, the J end by 1 base, with 12 bases between.

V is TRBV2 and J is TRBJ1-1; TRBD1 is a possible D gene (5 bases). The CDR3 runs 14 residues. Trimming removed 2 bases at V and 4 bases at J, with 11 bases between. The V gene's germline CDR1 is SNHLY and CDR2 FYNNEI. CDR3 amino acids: CASSEHRFLTEAFF. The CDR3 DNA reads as TGTGCCAGCAGTGAACACAGGTTTCTCACTGAAGCTTTCTTT. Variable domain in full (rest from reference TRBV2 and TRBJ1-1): EPEVTQTPSHQVTQMGQEVILRCVPISNHLYFYWYRQILGQKVEFLVSFYNNEISEKSEIFDDQFSVERPDGSNFTLKIRSTKLEDSAMYFCASSEHRFLTEAFFGQGTRLTVV.

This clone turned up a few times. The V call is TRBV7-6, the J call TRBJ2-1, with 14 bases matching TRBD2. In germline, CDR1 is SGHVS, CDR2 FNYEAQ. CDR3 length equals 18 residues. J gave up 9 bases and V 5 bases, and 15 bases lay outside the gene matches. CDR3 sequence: CASSPGTSGSGTWGEQFF. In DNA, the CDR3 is TGTGCCAGCAGCCCAGGGACTAGCGGGAGTGGGACTTGGGGTGAGCAGTTCTTC.

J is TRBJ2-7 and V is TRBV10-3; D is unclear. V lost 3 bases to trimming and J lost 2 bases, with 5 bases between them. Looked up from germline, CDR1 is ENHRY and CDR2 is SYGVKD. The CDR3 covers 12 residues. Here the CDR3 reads CAISEQTYEQYF. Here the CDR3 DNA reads TGTGCCATCAGTGAACAGACCTACGAGCAGTACTTC.

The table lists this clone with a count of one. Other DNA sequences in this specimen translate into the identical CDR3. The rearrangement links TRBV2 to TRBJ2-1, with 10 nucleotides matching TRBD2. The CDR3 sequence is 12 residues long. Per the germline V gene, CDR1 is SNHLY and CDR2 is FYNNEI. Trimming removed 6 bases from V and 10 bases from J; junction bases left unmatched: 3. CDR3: CASSPGLAEQFF. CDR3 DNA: TGTGCCAGCAGCCCGGGACTAGCGGAGCAGTTCTTC.